These T cell receptor beta chains were read from a single sample in a study of blood T cell repertoires in COVID-19. The data were produced by immunoSEQ multiplex PCR, yet TCRdb's version contains in-frame clones alone and is incomplete. Here the sample spans 200,000 or so clones, 75% to 85% being singletons. The sample taken for sequencing was PBMCs or T cells enriched from blood (not recorded which). Receptors originate from a woman between 40 and 50 years old with acute COVID-19. The CDR3 runs from the conserved cysteine through the conserved F or W. The D gene is left open where the match is weak. Where a row states a size, it is once, few, many or the class of an expanded clone; other rows omit it.

d_call	j_call	clone_size	v_call	cdr3_length	cdr3_nt	cdr3_aa
.	TRBJ2-7	.	TRBV18	12	TGTGCCAGCTCACCTATTTCCTACGAGCAGTACTTC	CASSPISYEQYF
TRBD2	TRBJ2-5	once	TRBV5-6	15	TGTGCCAGCAGCTTGGTGGCTAGCGGGCGAGAGACCCAGTACTTC	CASSLVASGRETQYF
TRBD2	TRBJ2-3	.	TRBV7-3	15	TGTGCCAGCAGCTTTTTCGGACTAGGCACAGATACGCAGTATTTT	CASSFFGLGTDTQYF
TRBD1	TRBJ1-6	.	TRBV13	20	TGTGCCAGCAGTCTATCACCGGGACAGGGAGGGGGCTCCTATAATTCACCCCTCCACTTT	CASSLSPGQGGGSYNSPLHF
.	TRBJ2-5	.	TRBV4-1	14	TGCGCCAGCAGCCAACCCAGTGGAGGAGAGACCCAGTACTTC	CASSQPSGGETQYF
.	TRBJ2-3	.	TRBV7-6	14	TGTGCCAGCAGCTCCAAGACAGGGACTGGTACGCAGTATTTT	CASSSKTGTGTQYF
TRBD1	TRBJ2-6	.	TRBV9	17	TGTGCCAGCAGCCTAGGGGGCAGGGTCACTGGGGCCAACGTCCTGACTTTC	CASSLGGRVTGANVLTF
TRBD1	TRBJ2-7	.	TRBV24-1	15	TGTGCCACCAGTGAGGCCAGGGACAGGGCCAACGAGCAGTACTTC	CATSEARDRANEQYF
TRBD1	TRBJ1-6	.	TRBV18	15	TGTGCCAGCTCACCAATGGGACAGGAGAATTCACCCCTCCACTTT	CASSPMGQENSPLHF
.	TRBJ1-2	.	TRBV2	14	TGTGCCAGCAGTGTATTGGCGGCTCGTGGTGGCTACACCTTC	CASSVLAARGGYTF
TRBD1	TRBJ1-5	few	TRBV28	17	TGTGCCAGCAGTTTTGGGGACAGAGTTTATAGCAATCAGCCCCAGCATTTT	CASSFGDRVYSNQPQHF